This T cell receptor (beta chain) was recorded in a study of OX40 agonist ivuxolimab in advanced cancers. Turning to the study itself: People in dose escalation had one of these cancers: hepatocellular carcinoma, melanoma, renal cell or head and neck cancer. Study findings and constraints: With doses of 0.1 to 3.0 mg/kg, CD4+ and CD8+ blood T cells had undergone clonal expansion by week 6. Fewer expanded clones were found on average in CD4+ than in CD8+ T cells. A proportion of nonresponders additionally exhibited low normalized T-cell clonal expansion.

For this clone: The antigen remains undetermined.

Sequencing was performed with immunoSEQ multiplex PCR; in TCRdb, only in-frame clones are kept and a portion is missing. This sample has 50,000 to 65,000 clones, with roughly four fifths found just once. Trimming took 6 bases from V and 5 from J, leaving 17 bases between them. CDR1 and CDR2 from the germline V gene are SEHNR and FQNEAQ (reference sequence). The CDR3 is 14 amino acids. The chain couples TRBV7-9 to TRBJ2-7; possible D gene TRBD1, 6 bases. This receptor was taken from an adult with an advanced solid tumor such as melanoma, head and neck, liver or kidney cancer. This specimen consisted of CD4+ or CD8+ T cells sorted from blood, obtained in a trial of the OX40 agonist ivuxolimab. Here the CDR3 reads CASRSSGVPHEQYF. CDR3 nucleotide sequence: TGTGCCAGCAGAAGCTCAGGGGTCCCCCACGAGCAGTACTTC.